Shown below are 28 T cell receptor beta chains from a single sample sequenced in a study of shared clonotypes between healthy human individuals. Profiled with immunoSEQ multiplex PCR; TCRdb holds only in-frame clones, not every one. The table lists about 520,000 clones, approximately 82% of them singletons, with around 12% in the top ten. Sequencing was done on a sample of PBMCs. The source is a woman aged 40 to 50 in good health. Some clones in this sample may be carry-over from other donors' samples.

A remark on this clone: A much larger clone is a single base away; this may be a read error. It is likely a read error, because the conserved phenylalanine at the end of the CDR3 is missing. This rearrangement joins TRBV5-1 to TRBJ1-2, with D maybe TRBD1 (6 bases). Germline CDR1 and CDR2: SGHRS and YFSETQ. V was clipped by 1 base and J by 7 bases, with 23 bases between them. This CDR3 is built from 17 residues. CDR3 loop: CASSLPLQQGIGSGYTL. The CDR3 nucleotides read TGCGCCAGCAGCTTGCCCCTTCAACAGGGAATTGGAAGTGGCTACACCCTC.

This clone was found many times. V and J are TRBV18 and TRBJ1-4; D may be TRBD1 (6 bases). Trimming left V 7 bases short and J 5 bases short, with 11 bases between. This CDR3 is 13 amino acids long. Germline lookup yields CDR1 KGHSH and CDR2 LQKENI. The CDR3 sequence: CASCRGTNEKLFF. Here the CDR3 DNA reads TGTGCCAGCTGCAGGGGCACAAATGAAAAACTGTTTTTT.

CDR3 coding DNA: TGCGCCAGCAGCCAAGATCTCATGGACAGCTCTGAAGCTTTCTTT. Its protein product is CASSQDLMDSSEAFF. The rearrangement joins TRBV4-3 to TRBJ1-1, with D tentatively TRBD1 (6 bases). V was trimmed by 0 bases and J by 6 bases, leaving 14 bases between them. The germline V gene has CDR1 LGHNA and CDR2 YSLEER. The CDR3 loop spans 15 amino acids.

The count of this clone is one. This rearrangement joins TRBV5-6 to TRBJ2-5; TRBD2 is a possible D gene (5 bases). Trimming took 2 bases from V and 6 from J, leaving 14 bases between them. The CDR3 covers 14 residues. In germline, CDR1 is SGHDT, CDR2 YYEEEE. CDR3 DNA: TGTGCCAGCAGCTTCGGCCCCCTCGGGAAGACCCAGTACTTC. Translation gives CASSFGPLGKTQYF.

V and J are TRBV5-6 and TRBJ1-1; 8 nucleotides align to TRBD1. Germline loops: CDR1 SGHDT, CDR2 YYEEEE. The CDR3 loop spans 16 amino acids. After removal of 4 bases from V and 1 base from J, the junction contained 9 bases not matched to a gene. Here the CDR3 reads CASSDLGTGGNTEAFF. The DNA for the CDR3 is TGTGCCAGCAGCGACCTCGGGACAGGAGGGAACACTGAAGCTTTCTTT.

CDR3 DNA: TGTGCCAGCAGCCCCGGACAGCTCAATCAGCCCCAGCATTTT. It codes for CASSPGQLNQPQHF. The rearrangement uses TRBV9 and TRBJ1-5; a possible D gene is TRBD1 (6 bases). Germline CDR1 reads SGDLS; CDR2 reads YYNGEE. V was clipped by 4 bases and J by 3 bases, with 11 bases between them. CDR3 length equals 14 residues. The full variable domain, its missing parts supplied by reference TRBV9 and TRBJ1-5, is DSGVTQTPKHLITATGQRVTLRCSPRSGDLSVYWYQQSLDQGLQFLIQYYNGEERAKGNILERFSAQQFPDLHSELNLSSLELGDSALYFCASSPGQLNQPQHFGDGTRLSIL.

The DNA of the CDR3 is TGTGCCAGCAGCGGGGGACTAGCGGGCGAGCAGTACTTC. Protein: CASSGGLAGEQYF. This chain joins TRBV11-1 and TRBJ2-7; 12 nucleotides align to TRBD2. The CDR3 loop spans 13 amino acids. V shed 5 bases, J shed 6 bases, and the junction held 2 bases outside the gene matches. The germline V gene has CDR1 SGHAT and CDR2 FQDESV (reference sequence).

The chain carries TRBV7-3 and TRBJ2-1; 7 nucleotides agree with TRBD1. This CDR3 region has 12 residues. The V gene end was trimmed by 4 bases and the J gene end by 7 bases; junction bases not matched to a gene: 1. Germline V CDR1 and CDR2: SGHTA, FQGTGA. In DNA form, the CDR3 reads TGTGCCAGCAGCTCGACAGGGAATGAGCAGTTCTTC. Residues: CASSSTGNEQFF.

This clone was seen just once. The V and J genes are TRBV18 and TRBJ1-3, with TRBD1 identical over 8 bases. The trim removed 1 base at V and 0 bases at J, leaving 8 bases unmatched. Germline CDR1 is KGHSH and CDR2 is LQKENI. The CDR3 loop spans 18 amino acids. CDR3 region: CASSPRPGQVSSGNTIYF. DNA for the CDR3: TGTGCCAGCTCACCACGGCCGGGACAGGTAAGCTCTGGAAACACCATATATTTT.

The genes are TRBV5-3 and TRBJ2-6, with no clear D. TRBV5-3 is an open reading frame whose function is uncertain. The CDR3 runs to 15 residues. V shed 4 bases and J shed 0 bases, with 8 bases lying between them. This CDR3 reads CARSPHRSGANVLTF. CDR3 nucleotides: TGTGCCAGAAGCCCGCACCGCTCTGGGGCCAACGTCCTGACTTTC.

Comments on this clone: A far larger clone is only one base removed, so a read error is likely. Distinct nucleotide sequences in the sample also encode this CDR3. The chain has TRBV10-2 and TRBJ1-3, with D uncertain. V was clipped by 5 bases and J by 0 bases, with 17 bases between them. The CDR3 totals 17 residues. Germline loops: CDR1 WSHSY, CDR2 SAAADI. Here the CDR3 DNA reads TGCGCCAGCAGTCCCGCCGCCCCGAGAAACTCTGGAAACACCATATATTTT. It codes for CASSPAAPRNSGNTIYF.

V is TRBV19 and J is TRBJ2-3; no clear D. From germline, CDR1 is LNHDA and CDR2 SQIVND (reference sequence). The V end was cut by 2 bases, the J end by 5 bases, with 11 bases between. This CDR3 region has 14 residues. The CDR3 loop reads CASSINGGIDTQYF. CDR3 nucleotides: TGTGCCAGTAGTATAAACGGCGGAATAGATACGCAGTATTTT.

The chain has TRBV28 and TRBJ2-5; perhaps TRBD2 as D (6 bases). The germline V gene encodes CDR1 MDHEN and CDR2 SYDVKM. The V end was cut by 7 bases, the J end by 6 bases, with 18 bases between. This CDR3 has 14 amino acids. CDR3 DNA: TGTGCCAGCATTAACGGGGGTAGCATGAAGACCCAGTACTTC. It is translated as CASINGGSMKTQYF.

The V call is TRBV21-1, the J call TRBJ1-3; the table names TRBD1, a call not compared with the DNA. TRBV21-1 is a pseudogene segment. There are 16 residues in the CDR3. In DNA form, the CDR3 reads TGTGCCAGCAGCTCAACGGGGGACAGCTCTGGAAACACCATATATTTT. It translates to CASSSTGDSSGNTIYF.

This chain joins TRBV15 and TRBJ1-6; 7 nucleotides agree with TRBD1. V lost 1 base to trimming and J lost 7 bases; unmatched junction nucleotides: 4. Per germline, CDR1 LNHNV and CDR2 YYDKDF (reference sequence). There are 15 residues in the CDR3. CDR3 in DNA: TGTGCCACCAGCAGAGCTATACAGGGGAATTCACCCCTCCACTTT. It codes for CATSRAIQGNSPLHF.

This rearrangement joins TRBV7-8 to TRBJ2-1, with 10 bases fitting TRBD2. V was pared by 5 bases and J by 3 bases, with 16 bases of the junction left unmatched. There are 19 residues in the CDR3. Germline CDR1 is SGHVS and CDR2 is FQNEAQ. The CDR3 sequence is CASSPRSGYGTSDYNEQFF. CDR3 bases: TGTGCCAGCAGCCCCCGGAGCGGATACGGGACTAGCGACTACAATGAGCAGTTCTTC.

This clone appeared many times. Other nucleotide sequences in the sample specify the same CDR3. The gene calls are TRBV28 and TRBJ2-3; D tentatively fits TRBD1 or TRBD2 (5 bases each). This CDR3 comprises 13 residues. Trimming pared 2 bases from V and 4 bases from J, leaving 7 bases between. Germline V gene data show CDR1 as MDHEN and CDR2 as SYDVKM. The CDR3 spells CASSLRGPDTQYF. The CDR3 nucleotides read TGTGCCAGCAGTTTAAGGGGACCAGATACGCAGTATTTT.

Only one count was recorded for this clone. The rearrangement joins TRBV29-1 to TRBJ1-5; D unclear. The ends were cut back, 4 bases at V and 0 bases at J, with 13 bases in the middle. There are 15 residues in the CDR3. Looked up from germline, CDR1 is SQVTM and CDR2 is ANQGSEA. CDR3 sequence: CSVADGWYSNQPQHF. CDR3 in DNA: TGCAGCGTTGCGGACGGTTGGTATAGCAATCAGCCCCAGCATTTT.

Of note for this clone: A read error is likely here: a far larger clone is one base away. Different DNA sequences within this sample yield the same CDR3. The chain has TRBV5-1 and TRBJ2-2; maybe TRBD1 (6 bases). The CDR3 spans 12 residues. The ends were cut back, 4 bases at V and 5 bases at J, with 6 bases in the middle. Germline-derived CDR1 and CDR2 are SGHRS and YFSETQ. CDR3 residues: CASSQGTGELFF. CDR3 nucleotide sequence: TGCGCCAGCAGCCAGGGGACCGGGGAGCTGTTTTTT. Based on the CDR3 plus reference TRBV5-1 and TRBJ2-2, the full variable domain is KAGVTQTPRYLIKTRGQQVTLSCSPISGHRSVSWYQQTPGQGLQFLFEYFSETQRNKGNFPGRFSGRQFSNSRSEMNVSTLELGDSALYLCASSQGTGELFFGEGSRLTVL.

This clone appeared many times. The chain uses TRBV2 and TRBJ1-1, with D hard to call. Germline V lookup: CDR1 SNHLY, CDR2 FYNNEI. This CDR3 is built from 14 residues. Trimming left V 4 bases short and J 0 bases short, with 9 bases between. The CDR3 is CASSVWGMNTEAFF. CDR3 nucleotide sequence: TGTGCCAGCAGTGTGTGGGGTATGAACACTGAAGCTTTCTTT.

This rearrangement joins TRBV11-2 to TRBJ2-1; TRBD2 matches at 11 bases. V shed 1 base, J shed 8 bases, and the junction held 10 bases outside the gene matches. The germline CDR1 and CDR2 sequences are SGHAT and FQNNGV. This CDR3 comprises 17 residues. The CDR3 loop reads CASSLVGVAGGPDEQFF. In DNA form, the CDR3 reads TGTGCCAGCAGCTTAGTAGGGGTAGCGGGAGGGCCGGATGAGCAGTTCTTC.

The chain has TRBV19 and TRBJ2-2; 8 bases agree with TRBD2. Trimming took 4 bases from V and 8 from J; bases not matched to a gene: 15. Germline CDR1 is LNHDA and CDR2 is SQIVND (reference sequence). The CDR3 runs to 17 residues. The CDR3, as DNA: TGTGCCAGTAGTAGGTTAGCGGGAAGCCCGGGAGGTGGGGAGCTGTTTTTT. Amino acids: CASSRLAGSPGGGELFF.

This chain joins TRBV7-2 and TRBJ2-6; either TRBD1 or TRBD2 may fit D (6 bases each). Trimming removed 3 bases at V and 3 bases at J, with 12 bases between. Germline assignment: CDR1 SGHTA and CDR2 FQGNSA. This CDR3 is built from 16 residues. CDR3 sequence (DNA): TGTGCCAGCAGCTTTAGGGGGGTAGGTGGGGCCAACGTCCTGACTTTC. Encoded protein: CASSFRGVGGANVLTF.

This chain joins TRBV5-5 and TRBJ2-7; a possible D gene is TRBD2 (6 bases). The CDR3 has 14 residues. V lost 3 bases and J lost 6, with 16 bases in between. CDR1 SGHKS and CDR2 YYEKEE come from the germline V gene (reference sequence). CDR3 loop: CASSYTSPGFEQYF. CDR3 bases: TGTGCCAGCAGCTACACTAGCCCGGGGTTCGAGCAGTACTTC. The entire variable domain, with the rest obtained from reference TRBV5-5 and TRBJ2-7, is as follows: DAGVTQSPTHLIKTRGQQVTLRCSPISGHKSVSWYQQVLGQGPQFIFQYYEKEERGRGNFPDRFSARQFPNYSSELNVNALLLGDSALYLCASSYTSPGFEQYFGPGTRLTVT.

The chain is built from TRBV5-4 and TRBJ2-3; 11 bases match TRBD2. The CDR3 contains 16 residues. V lost 4 bases and J lost 0; bases outside the gene matches: 4. Germline V gene lookup returns CDR1 SGHNT and CDR2 YYREEE (reference sequence). This CDR3 is CASSGTSGKSTDTQYF. CDR3 in DNA: TGTGCCAGCAGCGGGACTAGCGGTAAGAGCACAGATACGCAGTATTTT.

This chain uses TRBV28 with TRBJ1-3; D remains unclear. Trimming removed 7 bases from V and 0 bases from J, with 10 bases in between. This CDR3 has 14 amino acids. Germline assignment: CDR1 MDHEN and CDR2 SYDVKM. This CDR3 reads CASTPAGSGNTIYF. CDR3 nucleotide sequence: TGTGCCAGCACCCCCGCGGGCTCTGGAAACACCATATATTTT.

This clone was recorded at least ten times. Other DNA variants within this sample encode the same CDR3. CDR3 in amino acids: CSVGKGPMNTEAFF. The DNA of the CDR3 is TGCAGCGTTGGTAAGGGGCCTATGAACACTGAAGCTTTCTTT. The rearrangement joins TRBV29-1 to TRBJ1-1, with D maybe TRBD1 (5 bases). The CDR3 contains 14 residues. Germline-derived CDR1 and CDR2 are SQVTM and ANQGSEA. Trimming shortened V by 4 bases and J by 0 bases, and 12 bases separated the two germline ends.

The J gene is TRBJ2-7, the V gene TRBV10-1; 9 positions match TRBD2. V lost 4 bases and J lost 5; bases outside the gene matches: 3. This CDR3 spans 13 amino acids. Germline V gene sequence: CDR1 WNHNN, CDR2 SYGVQD (reference sequence). The DNA of the CDR3 is TGCGCCAGCAGTGGTAGCGGGAGCGACGAGCAGTACTTC. Protein: CASSGSGSDEQYF.